One sample yielded the 2 T cell receptor beta chains listed below, sequenced in a study of blood T cell repertoires in COVID-19. Sequencing was performed with immunoSEQ multiplex PCR; in TCRdb, only in-frame clones are kept and a portion is missing. The sample has 250,000 or so clones, 85% to 90% seen once. The sequenced sample was PBMCs or T cells enriched from blood (not recorded which). Source of these receptors: a woman between 50 and 59 years old who had recovered from COVID-19.

V usage is TRBV7-2 and J usage is TRBJ1-2; D might be TRBD1 (6 bases). The V end was cut by 2 bases, the J end by 8 bases, with 18 bases between. The CDR3 loop spans 15 amino acids. Germline CDR1 SGHTA, CDR2 FQGNSA. The chain's CDR3 is CASSLKWGGAPGYTF. The CDR3, as DNA: TGTGCCAGCAGCTTAAAATGGGGGGGCGCGCCCGGCTACACCTTC.

The chain links TRBV5-8 to TRBJ2-5; D is unresolved. Trimming pared 1 base from V and 1 base from J, leaving 8 bases between. Germline V lookup: CDR1 SGHTS, CDR2 YDEGEE. The CDR3 has 14 amino acids. The CDR3 here is CASSLRQSQETQYF. CDR3 DNA sequence: TGTGCCAGCAGCTTGCGCCAGTCCCAAGAGACCCAGTACTTC. The variable domain in full, completed from reference TRBV5-8 and TRBJ2-5, reads EAGVTQSPTHLIKTRGQQATLRCSPISGHTSVYWYQQALGLGLQFLLWYDEGEERNRGNFPPRFSGRQFPNYSSELNVNALELEDSALYLCASSLRQSQETQYFGPGTRLLVL.